The entry below gives a single TCR beta chain sequence along with its context. Its antigen is still unknown. The three twin pairs were reared together, likely meeting the same infections. These data are taken from a study of identical twins' blood T cells. TCRdb re-called the 5' RACE reads through MiXCR, storing one row per CDR3 protein. Among 350,000 to 400,000 distinct CDR3 sequences listed, roughly 30% were seen once. Study observations and caveats: Shared CDR3 clonotype counts between two donors mainly tracked the product of their cloneset sizes, twins included.

V lost 3 bases and J 4 bases, leaving 11 bases between the germline ends. The CDR3 spans 14 residues. Germline CDR1 is SGHRS and CDR2 is YFSETQ. The TCR was taken from a woman aged 18 to 50 in good health. Material for sequencing was PBMCs. The chain is built from TRBV5-1 and TRBJ2-1; D is undetermined. The CDR3 is CASSSRAGYNEQFF. The CDR3 region has the DNA TGCGCCAGCAGCTCCAGAGCTGGGTACAATGAGCAGTTCTTC.